Presented here are 17 T cell receptor beta chains from one specimen sequenced in a study of control samples from healthy donors and cancer patients. Assay used: immunoSEQ multiplex PCR; TCRdb lists only in-frame clones, some missing. The profile covers about 70,000 clones, with around 82% appearing a single time and under 30% taken by the ten largest. The material sequenced was blood. The receptors shown here come from a man aged 50-60 years in good health.

J is TRBJ1-2 and V is TRBV12-5; D gene ambiguous. Germline V gene lookup returns CDR1 LGHNT and CDR2 FRNRAP. V gave up 0 bases and J gave up 6 bases, with 5 bases separating them. The CDR3 totals 12 residues. CDR3 protein: CASGLVPDGYTF. The CDR3 DNA reads TGTGCTAGTGGTTTGGTTCCTGATGGCTACACCTTC.

This rearrangement joins TRBV20-1 to TRBJ2-7; the D gene is possibly TRBD1 (6 bases). Germline V gene data show CDR1 as DFQATT and CDR2 as SNEGSKA (reference sequence). The V end was cut by 6 bases, the J end by 6 bases, with 9 bases between. There are 10 residues in the CDR3. The CDR3 loop is CSALQGEQYF. CDR3 sequence (DNA): TGCAGTGCGCTACAGGGCGAGCAGTACTTC.

The chain couples TRBV29-1 to TRBJ1-2; D not resolved. The germline V and J ends were trimmed by 5 bases and 8 bases, with 12 bases remaining between them. This CDR3 has 11 residues. Germline values: CDR1 SQVTM, CDR2 ANQGSEA. The CDR3 DNA sequence: TGCAGCGTTAGTCCTGAGGCCGGCTACACCTTC. It codes for CSVSPEAGYTF.

The chain carries TRBV30 and TRBJ2-1; D ambiguous. Germline CDR1 reads GTSNPN; CDR2 reads SVGIG (reference sequence). Deletions cut 0 bases from V and 2 bases from J, with 17 bases between. This CDR3 contains 17 residues. The CDR3 protein is CAWSVLVGPNPYNEQFF. The DNA for the CDR3 is TGTGCCTGGAGTGTACTTGTAGGACCAAACCCCTACAATGAGCAGTTCTTC.

The chain employs TRBV7-5 and TRBJ1-5; the D call of TRBD1 is as the table states it, not checked on the DNA. TRBV7-5 is annotated as a pseudogene. The CDR3 has 17 residues. CDR3 DNA: TGTGCCAGAAGCTTCCGACTGACAGGGGGAGCGAATCAGCCCCAGCATTTT. Protein: CARSFRLTGGANQPQHF.

This sequence joins TRBV4-3 and TRBJ2-6, with D hard to call. Trimming removed 0 bases from V and 1 base from J, with 4 bases in between. The germline gives CDR1 LGHNA, CDR2 YSLEER. This CDR3 region has 15 residues. CDR3 protein: CASSQDRSGANVLTF. The CDR3, as DNA: TGCGCCAGCAGCCAAGACAGATCTGGGGCCAACGTCCTGACTTTC.

The chain employs TRBV19 and TRBJ1-2; 11 bases fit TRBD1. J gave up 8 bases and V 5 bases, and 4 bases lay outside the gene matches. CDR1 is LNHDA, CDR2 SQIVND, per germline (reference sequence). The CDR3 runs 13 residues. This CDR3 reads CASSGRTGGGYTF. In DNA, the CDR3 is TGTGCCAGTAGTGGAAGGACAGGGGGCGGCTACACCTTC.

The chain carries TRBV6-5 and TRBJ1-2, with D possibly matching TRBD1 (5 bases). CDR1 and CDR2 from the germline V gene are MNHEY and SVGAGI. Between the trimmed V and J ends, which lost 0 bases and 4 bases, there was a span of 9 bases. This CDR3 contains 14 residues. The CDR3 DNA follows: TGTGCCAGCAGTTACTCAACAGGAGGCTATGGCTACACCTTC. This encodes CASSYSTGGYGYTF.

This chain connects TRBV9 to TRBJ1-6, with D perhaps matching TRBD1 (6 bases). The CDR3 length is 18 residues. In germline, CDR1 is SGDLS, CDR2 YYNGEE. V lost 3 bases, J lost 8 bases, and 24 bases lay in between. The CDR3 nucleotides are TGTGCCAGCAGCGCAACTCCCGTAGGGGGACGCGGTCATTCACCCCTCCACTTT. Protein: CASSATPVGGRGHSPLHF.

The chain carries TRBV6-5 and TRBJ2-3, with D perhaps matching TRBD2 (6 bases). The V and J ends lost 10 bases and 2 bases respectively, with 13 bases between them. In germline, CDR1 is MNHEY, CDR2 SVGAGI. The CDR3 spans 13 residues. The CDR3 DNA is TGTGCCACATTAGCGGAAAACACAGATACGCAGTATTTT. This translates into CATLAENTDTQYF.

Worth noting for this clone: The identical CDR3 is also encoded by other nucleotide sequences in the sample. The chain is built from TRBV18 and TRBJ1-6; D gene ambiguous. With 3 bases removed from V and 8 bases from J, the gap between germline ends came to 8 bases. From germline, CDR1 is KGHSH and CDR2 LQKENI. The CDR3 extends over 13 amino acids. This CDR3 reads CASSPGGDSPLHF. The CDR3 DNA follows: TGTGCCAGCTCACCGGGTGGGGATTCACCCCTCCACTTT.

This sequence joins TRBV29-1 and TRBJ2-1; D gene ambiguous. In germline, CDR1 is SQVTM, CDR2 ANQGSEA. The CDR3 totals 14 residues. V gave up 6 bases and J gave up 0 bases, with 12 bases separating them. The CDR3 loop is CSVPTPNSYNEQFF. CDR3 nucleotide sequence: TGCAGCGTCCCCACCCCCAACTCCTACAATGAGCAGTTCTTC.

J is TRBJ2-1 and V is TRBV10-1, with D possibly being TRBD1 (6 bases). CDR3 size: 16 residues. The germline V gene encodes CDR1 WNHNN and CDR2 SYGVQD (reference sequence). Trimming removed 4 bases at V and 7 bases at J, with 20 bases between. This CDR3 reads CASSVNRERWKNEQFF. The CDR3 nucleotides are TGCGCCAGCAGTGTTAACAGGGAACGATGGAAGAATGAGCAGTTCTTC.

The chain couples TRBV21-1 to TRBJ1-1; the table gives TRBD1 as D, unverified against the DNA. TRBV21-1 is a pseudogene locus. This CDR3 is built from 13 residues. CDR3 nucleotide sequence: TGTGCCAGCAGCTACAGAGAGAACACTGAAGCTTTCTTT. Translated, it gives CASSYRENTEAFF.

V gene TRBV5-1 combines with J gene TRBJ2-2, with TRBD1 identical over 7 bases. Germline trimming cut 4 bases from V and 4 bases from J; bases unmatched to any gene: 10. The CDR3 has 16 residues. Germline V CDR1 and CDR2: SGHRS, YFSETQ. CDR3: CASSENRGRVTGELFF. DNA of the CDR3: TGCGCCAGCAGCGAGAATAGGGGGCGCGTCACCGGGGAGCTGTTTTTT.

This chain connects TRBV4-2 to TRBJ1-1; 9 bases line up with TRBD1. Germline values: CDR1 LGHNA, CDR2 YNFKEQ. The CDR3 extends over 15 amino acids. Losses at the gene ends were 4 bases for V and 4 bases for J; bases not matched to a gene: 7. CDR3 loop: CASSLTGTGLTEAFF. CDR3 sequence (DNA): TGTGCCAGCAGCCTCACCGGGACAGGGCTCACTGAAGCTTTCTTT.

This chain connects TRBV3-1 (or the pseudogene TRBV3-2) to TRBJ2-7; D possibly corresponds to TRBD1 (6 bases). Looked up from germline, CDR1 is LGHDT and CDR2 is YNNKEL (reference sequence). The CDR3 is 11 residues long. Trimming left V 6 bases short and J 5 bases short, with 8 bases between. The CDR3 here is CASRNRDEQYF. In DNA form, the CDR3 reads TGTGCCAGCAGAAACAGGGACGAGCAGTACTTC.